Shown below are 24 T cell receptor beta chains from a single sample sequenced in a study of blood T cells in healthy people across ages (dated by TCRdb to about 2015). Receptors were amplified or captured by 5' RACE. TCRdb lists the instrument as Illumina HiSeq 2500. A second roughly 6 to 12 cycle PCR used a sample-barcoded 5' primer and a J-beta primer mix. TCRdb applied fastp at Q25 and MiXCR to the public reads, then kept only in-frame beta chains. Each CDR3 protein gets just one entry, which takes the most common genes and DNA from the rows behind it. The table for this sample lists about 650,000 distinct CDR3 sequences; roughly 32% of them were counted only once. The ten largest clones represent roughly 14% of the sample. The material sequenced was blood. The receptor set was obtained from a woman older than 75 in good health. Donor details come from another sample of the same person, matched by shared clones.

This clonotype was seen repeatedly, ten times or more. V and J are TRBV5-6 and TRBJ2-5; D gene unclear. CDR1 and CDR2 from the germline V gene are SGHDT and YYEEEE. Trimming pared 0 bases from V and 0 bases from J, leaving 12 bases between. This CDR3 has 16 residues. The CDR3 DNA reads TGTGCCAGCAGCTTGGAGGTAGGGCTAAACCAAGAGACCCAGTACTTC. This sequence encodes CASSLEVGLNQETQYF.

Ten or more counts support this clonotype. The rearrangement links TRBV4-2 to TRBJ2-2, with D possibly TRBD2 on 5 matching bases. The ends were cut back, 1 base at V and 5 bases at J, with 11 bases in the middle. CDR1 LGHNA and CDR2 YNFKEQ come from the germline V gene. This CDR3 has 15 amino acids. CDR3 sequence (DNA): TGTGCCAGCAGCCAAGGGGAGTTGGATACCGGGGAGCTGTTTTTT. It yields the protein CASSQGELDTGELFF.

The J gene is TRBJ1-2, the V gene TRBV7-8; D might be TRBD1 (6 bases). From germline, CDR1 is SGHVS and CDR2 FQNEAQ. Between the trimmed V and J ends, which lost 5 bases and 8 bases, there was a span of 24 bases. This CDR3 is built from 16 residues. This CDR3 reads CASSNSGGLSVGGYTF. Here the CDR3 DNA reads TGTGCCAGCAGCAATAGCGGGGGGCTTTCCGTTGGAGGCTACACCTTC.

This clonotype appeared many times. The chain couples TRBV27 to TRBJ2-7, with 9 bases that match TRBD1. Trimming took 6 bases from V and 4 from J; bases not matched to a gene: 7. Germline V gene sequence: CDR1 MNHEY, CDR2 SMNVEV (reference sequence). The CDR3 loop spans 14 amino acids. The CDR3 DNA sequence: TGTGCCAGCAGATCGACAGGGGGGGGGTACGAGCAGTACTTC. Protein sequence: CASRSTGGGYEQYF.

This clonotype appeared a few times. A much larger clone differs from this one at a single base, so this may be a read error. The genes are TRBV20-1 and TRBJ2-5, with D tentatively TRBD1 or TRBD2 (5 bases each). Trimming stripped 2 bases from V and 11 bases from J, with 15 bases between. From germline, CDR1 is DFQATT and CDR2 SNEGSKA (reference sequence). The CDR3 length is 12 residues. The CDR3 protein is CSARQGVNEQYF. In nucleotides, the CDR3 is TGCAGTGCTAGACAGGGAGTAAATGAGCAGTACTTC.

V is TRBV2 and J is TRBJ2-4; 9 positions match TRBD2. The germline V gene encodes CDR1 SNHLY and CDR2 FYNNEI. This CDR3 has 15 residues. Germline trimming cut 4 bases from V and 7 bases from J; bases unmatched to any gene: 8. CDR3 residues: CASSGGMAGGNIQYF. The CDR3 coding sequence is TGTGCCAGCAGTGGTGGCATGGCGGGAGGGAACATTCAGTACTTC.

V is TRBV9 and J is TRBJ1-1; 7 nucleotides line up with TRBD1. The CDR3 totals 14 residues. Germline-derived CDR1 and CDR2 are SGDLS and YYNGEE. Unmatched junction bases numbered 4, after V lost 2 bases and J lost 3 bases. CDR3 in amino acids: CASSVTGSDTEAFF. The CDR3 DNA follows: TGTGCCAGCAGCGTGACAGGGTCTGACACTGAAGCTTTCTTT.

The chain joins TRBV27 to TRBJ2-1, with D possibly called TRBD1 or TRBD2 (6 bases each). CDR1 and CDR2 (germline): MNHEY, SMNVEV (reference sequence). Trimming took 2 bases from V and 10 from J, leaving 18 bases between them. CDR3 length: 15 residues. The CDR3 region is CASSLGGPPLYEQFF. The CDR3 DNA reads as TGTGCCAGCAGTTTAGGGGGGCCCCCACTCTACGAGCAGTTCTTC.

The sample holds a few counts of this clonotype. The genes are TRBV15 and TRBJ2-5; TRBD1 might be the D (5 bases). The V and J ends lost 4 bases and 0 bases respectively, with 18 bases between them. The CDR3 consists of 17 residues. Germline loops: CDR1 LNHNV, CDR2 YYDKDF (reference sequence). The CDR3 is CATSKKIQEAYQETQYF. DNA of the CDR3: TGTGCCACCAGCAAAAAGATACAGGAAGCATACCAAGAGACCCAGTACTTC.

V usage is TRBV20-1 and J usage is TRBJ1-1; D uncertain. Germline V gene sequence: CDR1 DFQATT, CDR2 SNEGSKA (reference sequence). This CDR3 comprises 16 residues. V dropped 0 bases and J dropped 1 base, with 15 bases sitting between them. The DNA for the CDR3 is TGCAGTGCTAGAGATCCCCTAACGCCGCCGAACACTGAAGCTTTCTTT. This gives the protein CSARDPLTPPNTEAFF.

This clonotype was recorded at least ten times. The rearrangement joins TRBV9 to TRBJ2-7; D tentatively reads TRBD1 or TRBD2 (5 bases each). V was cut by 4 bases and J by 5 bases, with 13 bases left in between. Germline CDR1 and CDR2: SGDLS and YYNGEE. The CDR3 is made up of 13 amino acids. CDR3 protein: CASSRDGLHEQYF. The CDR3 DNA is TGTGCCAGCAGCCGGGACGGTCTCCACGAGCAGTACTTC.

The table lists this clonotype with many counts. The rearrangement uses TRBV10-3 and TRBJ2-3; 15 bases are shared with TRBD2. CDR1 is ENHRY, CDR2 SYGVKD, per germline. The V gene end was trimmed by 5 bases and the J gene end by 4 bases; junction bases not matched to a gene: 10. This CDR3 contains 18 residues. CDR3 region: CAISSPAGLAGGPDTQYF. The CDR3 coding sequence is TGTGCCATCAGTTCCCCCGCGGGACTAGCGGGGGGACCAGATACGCAGTATTTT.

This chain links TRBV9 with TRBJ2-4; 11 bases line up with TRBD1. The DNA end is more similar to TRBJ2-5, so the J call may be wrong. Per the germline V gene, CDR1 is SGDLS and CDR2 is YYNGEE. The CDR3 loop spans 16 amino acids. The CDR3 DNA is TGTGCCAGCAGCGCCAAGGACAGGGGGCCCCAAGAGACCCAGTACTTC. This sequence encodes CASSAKDRGPQETQYF.

This clonotype was observed a few times. This chain connects TRBV10-3 to TRBJ2-2, with TRBD1 matching over 7 bases. CDR1 is ENHRY and CDR2 is SYGVKD in the germline V gene. V lost 2 bases to trimming and J lost 4 bases; unmatched junction nucleotides: 4. The CDR3 runs 15 residues. CDR3 DNA: TGTGCCATCAGTGAGAAGGGGGCGCCCACCGGGGAGCTGTTTTTT. This sequence encodes CAISEKGAPTGELFF.

This chain joins TRBV7-2 and TRBJ1-1; 8 bases map to TRBD1. The germline gives CDR1 SGHTA, CDR2 FQGNSA. V lost 5 bases and J lost 4; bases outside the gene matches: 6. This CDR3 has 14 amino acids. The CDR3 nucleotides are TGTGCCAGCAGCACCAGGGGGCGCGGCACTGAAGCTTTCTTT. Translated: CASSTRGRGTEAFF. The complete variable domain, with remaining parts taken from reference TRBV7-2 and TRBJ1-1, reads GAGVSQSPSNKVTEKGKDVELRCDPISGHTALYWYRQSLGQGLEFLIYFQGNSAPDKSGLPSDRFSAERTGGSVSTLTIQRTQQEDSAVYLCASSTRGRGTEAFFGQGTRLTVV.

This clonotype was seen only a few times. The genes are TRBV7-2 and TRBJ2-2; 11 nucleotides align to TRBD2. CDR1 and CDR2 from the germline V gene are SGHTA and FQGNSA. With 3 bases clipped from V and 1 base from J, the junction kept 4 bases outside the gene matches. CDR3 length equals 17 residues. The CDR3 is CASSFRGTSGNTGELFF. DNA for the CDR3: TGTGCCAGCAGCTTTCGAGGGACTAGCGGGAACACCGGGGAGCTGTTTTTT. The full variable domain, in which reference TRBV7-2 and TRBJ2-2 provide the parts outside the CDR3, is GAGVSQSPSNKVTEKGKDVELRCDPISGHTALYWYRQSLGQGLEFLIYFQGNSAPDKSGLPSDRFSAERTGGSVSTLTIQRTQQEDSAVYLCASSFRGTSGNTGELFFGEGSRLTVL.

At least ten counts were recorded for this clonotype. This chain joins TRBV20-1 and TRBJ1-4; a weak D match, TRBD1 (5 bases). The CDR3 sequence is 15 residues long. The V gene's germline CDR1 is DFQATT and CDR2 SNEGSKA (reference sequence). The V end was cut by 3 bases, the J end by 0 bases, with 11 bases between. CDR3 protein: CSASQDSATNEKLFF. In DNA, the CDR3 is TGCAGTGCTAGCCAAGACAGTGCAACTAATGAAAAACTGTTTTTT.

Concerning this clonotype itself: The germline gene is not matched at one end of the junction; a read error may be the cause. The rearrangement joins TRBV5-1 to TRBJ1-2; D not resolved. The CDR3 extends over 15 amino acids. Germline V gene sequence: CDR1 SGHRS, CDR2 YFSETQ. The CDR3 loop is CVSGLIEWQVGGYTF. CDR3 sequence (DNA): TGCGTCAGCGGGCTCATAGAATGGCAGGTGGGCGGCTACACCTTC.

Many counts were recorded for this clonotype. The chain employs TRBV4-2 and TRBJ2-1, with TRBD1 as a possible D gene (5 bases). The CDR3 length is 15 residues. Trimming left V 5 bases short and J 8 bases short, with 19 bases between. Germline values: CDR1 LGHNA, CDR2 YNFKEQ. CDR3 sequence (DNA): TGTGCCAGCAGCGGAAAGGGGCAGGGATTCGATGAGCAGTTCTTC. Translated: CASSGKGQGFDEQFF.

Ten or more counts support this clonotype. The chain couples TRBV20-1 to TRBJ1-2; tentatively, D is TRBD1 (5 bases). The CDR3 spans 13 residues. Trimming stripped 4 bases from V and 8 bases from J, with 17 bases between. Looked up from germline, CDR1 is DFQATT and CDR2 is SNEGSKA (reference sequence). The CDR3 bases are TGCAGTGCTAACAGGAGGATCCAGGAGGGCTACACCTTC. Translated: CSANRRIQEGYTF.

About this clonotype: A much larger clone is a single base away; this may be a read error. The chain carries TRBV7-3 and TRBJ2-3; 8 bases line up with TRBD2. The CDR3 contains 17 residues. CDR1 is SGHTA and CDR2 is FQGTGA in the germline V gene. DNA of the CDR3: TGTGCCTGCAGCTTAACCCCCAGCGGGGGATCGGGAGATACGCAGTATTTT. This sequence encodes CACSLTPSGGSGDTQYF.

In the case of this clonotype: A single base separates this from a much larger clone, so it may be a read error. The CDR3 region is CAGRTGTSGGSDTQYF. DNA of the CDR3: TGTGCCGGCAGAACCGGGACTAGCGGGGGTTCAGATACGCAGTATTTT. The rearrangement uses TRBV11-2 and TRBJ2-3, with TRBD2 matching 14 bases. The CDR3 has 16 residues. Germline V gene data show CDR1 as SGHAT and CDR2 as FQNNGV.

The table lists this clonotype with many counts. One end of the junction fails to match germline, which may point to a read error. V usage is TRBV6-6 and J usage is TRBJ1-2, with D hard to call. Germline CDR1 reads MNHNY; CDR2 reads SVGAGI (reference sequence). CDR3 length: 13 amino acids. The CDR3 sequence is CASTYRANYGYTF. CDR3 in DNA: TGTGCCAGCACTTACAGAGCTAACTATGGCTACACCTTC.

On this clonotype: A single base separates this from a much larger clone, so it may be a read error. The CDR3 sequence is CSADRGQGSDGYTF. Written as DNA, the CDR3 is TGCAGTGCCGATAGAGGACAGGGGTCGGATGGCTACACCTTC. V is TRBV20-1 and J is TRBJ1-2; TRBD1 matches at 9 bases. Losses at the gene ends were 6 bases for V and 6 bases for J; bases not matched to a gene: 11. The CDR3 extends over 14 amino acids. Germline lookup yields CDR1 DFQATT and CDR2 SNEGSKA (reference sequence).